The 15 T cell receptor beta chains listed next were all sequenced from one sample in a study of T cells in Graves' hyperthyroidism and ophthalmopathy. RNA transcripts were the template for amplifying TCR beta CDR3 regions. HTBI primers drove first-round RT-PCR of the TCR CDR3. TCRdb re-analysed the multiplex PCR reads in MiXCR, keeping a single row per CDR3 protein. The sample contains hundreds of thousands of distinct CDR3 sequences, 20% of which appear only once. Material for sequencing was blood. Receptors originate from a man between 25 and 39 years old with Graves' ophthalmopathy.

This clonotype was counted once. The rearrangement uses TRBV27 and TRBJ2-1; 11 bases match TRBD2. The CDR3 is 15 residues long. The V gene's germline CDR1 is MNHEY and CDR2 SMNVEV (reference sequence). V gave up 5 bases and J gave up 8 bases; unmatched junction bases: 8. CDR3 protein: CASSPSQTSGDEQFF. In nucleotides, the CDR3 is TGTGCCAGCAGTCCATCTCAGACTAGCGGGGATGAGCAGTTCTTC.

The chain carries TRBV2 and TRBJ1-2; D unclear. Between the trimmed V and J ends, which lost 6 bases and 1 base, there was a span of 24 bases. CDR3 size: 18 residues. Germline-derived CDR1 and CDR2 are SNHLY and FYNNEI. As DNA, the CDR3 is TGTGCCAGCAGATACTATGGCCCAAGGACCTCCCGTAACTATGGCTACACCTTC. Its translation: CASRYYGPRTSRNYGYTF.

This clonotype was seen repeatedly, ten times or more. The V and J genes are TRBV3-1 and TRBJ1-3, with 9 bases aligning to TRBD1. This CDR3 comprises 15 residues. Unmatched junction bases numbered 3, after V lost 4 bases and J lost 2 bases. Per germline, CDR1 LGHDT and CDR2 YNNKEL (reference sequence). CDR3 region: CASSRYRGPGNTIYF. The CDR3, as DNA: TGTGCCAGCAGCCGGTACAGGGGGCCTGGAAACACCATATATTTT. The variable domain in full, completed from reference TRBV3-1 and TRBJ1-3, reads DTAVSQTPKYLVTQMGNDKSIKCEQNLGHDTMYWYKQDSKKFLKIMFSYNNKELIINETVPNRFSPKSPDKAHLNLHINSLELGDSAVYFCASSRYRGPGNTIYFGEGSWLTVV.

In its sample, this clonotype was seen a few times. The chain employs TRBV30 and TRBJ2-4; TRBD1 agrees at 10 bases. The CDR3 sequence is 12 residues long. Per the germline V gene, CDR1 is GTSNPN and CDR2 is SVGIG (reference sequence). The junction had 7 bases not matched to a gene; V was cut back by 3 bases and J by 14 bases. For the CDR3, the DNA is TGTGCCTGGAGGGGTCCCGGGACAGGGGAGTACTTC. Amino acids: CAWRGPGTGEYF.

V is TRBV28 and J is TRBJ2-7, with 9 bases matching TRBD2. This CDR3 comprises 15 residues. Trimming at V came to 3 bases and at J to 3 bases, leaving 6 bases not matched to a gene. The germline V gene encodes CDR1 MDHEN and CDR2 SYDVKM. CDR3 in amino acids: CASSLPASGIYEQYF. The DNA for the CDR3 is TGTGCCAGCAGTTTGCCGGCTAGCGGGATCTACGAGCAGTACTTC.

This clonotype was seen at least ten times. The V and J genes are TRBV7-9 and TRBJ1-2; a possible D gene is TRBD1 (6 bases). Germline CDR1 SEHNR, CDR2 FQNEAQ (reference sequence). There are 14 residues in the CDR3. Between the trimmed V and J ends, which lost 4 bases and 4 bases, there was a span of 13 bases. The CDR3 bases are TGTGCCAGCAGCTCACAGGGTGCAGGCTATGGCTACACCTTC. This encodes CASSSQGAGYGYTF.

This clonotype was counted a few times. The V call is TRBV20-1, the J call TRBJ2-7; 10 bases line up with TRBD2. The CDR3 runs 15 residues. Trimming at V came to 0 bases and at J to 5 bases, leaving 7 bases not matched to a gene. Germline values: CDR1 DFQATT, CDR2 SNEGSKA (reference sequence). CDR3 residues: CSARDQLAGRDEQYF. CDR3 nucleotides: TGCAGTGCTAGAGATCAACTAGCGGGAAGGGACGAGCAGTACTTC.

In this sample, this clonotype turned up once. This sequence may be a read error, since a much larger clone differs from it by one base. The chain employs TRBV3-1 and TRBJ2-1, with D perhaps TRBD2 (5 bases). The CDR3 spans 13 residues. Germline V gives CDR1 LGHDT, CDR2 YNNKEL (reference sequence). The CDR3 is CANSRPGNNEQFF. The CDR3 DNA sequence: TGTGCCAACAGCCGCCCCGGGAACAATGAGCAGTTCTTC.

The rearrangement uses TRBV25-1 and TRBJ1-4; perhaps TRBD1 as D (6 bases). Germline values: CDR1 MGHDK, CDR2 SYGVNS. This CDR3 contains 15 residues. Trimming took 5 bases from V and 7 from J, leaving 17 bases between them. DNA of the CDR3: TGTGCCAGCAGTCAAAGGGGACATAGACCTGAAAAACTGTTTTTT. The encoded protein is CASSQRGHRPEKLFF.

Ten or more counts support this clonotype. The V and J genes are TRBV20-1 and TRBJ1-5; 8 bases map to TRBD1. The CDR3 runs to 13 residues. Germline V CDR1 and CDR2: DFQATT, SNEGSKA (reference sequence). CDR3 region: CTTGGGGNQPQHF. In DNA, the CDR3 is TGCACCACAGGGGGAGGCGGCAATCAGCCCCAGCATTTT.

This clonotype was found once. Mismatch with germline at one junction end may stem from a read error. The chain links TRBV5-1 to TRBJ2-1; D possibly matches TRBD1 or TRBD2 (5 bases each). The CDR3 loop spans 15 amino acids. CDR1 is SGHRS, CDR2 YFSETQ, per germline. The CDR3 nucleotides are TGCGCCAGCAGCTTTTTGGGGGATGGTGGTAATGAGCAGCTCTTC. Protein product: CASSFLGDGGNEQLF.

A single count supports this clonotype. J is TRBJ1-1 and V is TRBV12-3 or TRBV12-4; 8 bases align to TRBD1. The CDR3 length is 14 residues. V shed 6 bases, J shed 3 bases, and the junction held 6 bases outside the gene matches. In DNA, the CDR3 is TGTGCCAGCAGAACCGGGACAGGTCACACTGAAGCTTTCTTT. Translating it yields CASRTGTGHTEAFF.

This clonotype was counted at least ten times. This chain joins TRBV28 and TRBJ1-1, with D uncertain. Germline assignment: CDR1 MDHEN and CDR2 SYDVKM. There are 14 residues in the CDR3. Trimming removed 5 bases from V and 0 bases from J, with 10 bases in between. Written as DNA, the CDR3 is TGTGCCAGCAGTCCCATCGTGCTGAACACTGAAGCTTTCTTT. This translates into CASSPIVLNTEAFF.

This sequence joins TRBV7-6 and TRBJ2-5; the D is unclear. The V end lost 3 bases, the J end lost 1 base, and 12 bases lay between the germline ends. Germline loops: CDR1 SGHVS, CDR2 FNYEAQ. CDR3 length: 15 amino acids. The CDR3, as DNA: TGTGCCAGCAGCTTTAACCCCGCAGCCCAAGAGACCCAGTACTTC. Its protein product is CASSFNPAAQETQYF.

This clonotype was seen only a few times. The chain employs TRBV11-2 and TRBJ2-1; 9 positions match TRBD1. The ends lost 0 bases at V and 11 bases at J; junction bases unmatched: 11. Germline CDR1 is SGHAT and CDR2 is FQNNGV. This CDR3 region has 16 residues. This chain's CDR3 is CASSLDPTGGGGQQFF. The CDR3 nucleotides read TGTGCCAGCAGCTTAGATCCCACAGGGGGCGGTGGGCAGCAGTTCTTC.